Shown below are 30 T cell receptor beta chains from a single sample sequenced in a study of T cells in Graves' hyperthyroidism and ophthalmopathy. The source material, RNA transcripts, was used to amplify TCR beta CDR3 regions. HTBI primers were used for first-round RT-PCR of the TCR CDR3. TCRdb re-called the multiplex PCR reads through MiXCR, storing one row per CDR3 protein. Counted here are roughly 45,000 distinct CDR3 sequences, 45% to 50% occurring once; the ten biggest clones make up under 35%. The sample was peripheral blood or thyroid tissue (not recorded which). All receptors derive from a woman in her 50s with Graves' hyperthyroidism.

This clonotype was seen ten or more times. The V gene is TRBV19, the J gene TRBJ2-2, with TRBD2 as a possible D gene (5 bases). This CDR3 is 15 amino acids long. In germline, CDR1 is LNHDA, CDR2 SQIVND (reference sequence). The V gene lost 3 bases and the J gene lost 8 bases, with 16 bases spanning the gap. CDR3 sequence reads: CASSIGQAAPGELFF. The CDR3 DNA reads as TGTGCCAGTAGTATTGGCCAAGCGGCACCGGGGGAGCTGTTTTTT.

CDR3 coding DNA: TGCAGTGCTAGAGGTCAGAAGACGGCCTACGGCTACACCTTC. As protein: CSARGQKTAYGYTF. The chain links TRBV20-1 to TRBJ1-2; D gene uncertain. Germline CDR1 DFQATT, CDR2 SNEGSKA (reference sequence). Deletions cut 1 base from V and 8 bases from J, with 17 bases between. The CDR3 loop spans 14 amino acids.

This clonotype was seen ten or more times. This chain uses TRBV5-1 with TRBJ2-3; perhaps TRBD1 as D (6 bases). The CDR3 has 16 residues. Germline loops: CDR1 SGHRS, CDR2 YFSETQ. V lost 4 bases, J lost 5 bases, and 20 bases lay in between. This CDR3 reads CASSLLTGISVDTQYF. The CDR3 DNA sequence: TGCGCCAGCAGCCTTCTTACAGGGATTTCTGTAGATACGCAGTATTTT.

For this clonotype: An end of the junction differs from the germline gene, which may be a read error. CDR3 protein: CASSSLELYYGYAF. In nucleotides, the CDR3 is TGTGCCAGCAGCTCGTTAGAGCTCTACTATGGCTACGCCTTC. The chain employs TRBV5-6 and TRBJ1-2; D uncertain. CDR1 is SGHDT and CDR2 is YYEEEE in the germline V gene. The CDR3 has 14 residues.

The chain has TRBV20-1 and TRBJ2-5, with 10 bases identical to TRBD1. This CDR3 spans 14 amino acids. In germline, CDR1 is DFQATT, CDR2 SNEGSKA (reference sequence). The junction had 6 bases not matched to a gene; V was cut back by 1 base and J by 7 bases. DNA for the CDR3: TGCAGTGCTAGAGGGACAGGGGGGCGGTGGACCCAGTACTTC. It translates to CSARGTGGRWTQYF.

This clonotype was counted at least ten times. The chain carries TRBV12-3 or TRBV12-4 and TRBJ1-5, with D unresolved. The CDR3 has 15 amino acids. V lost 6 bases to trimming and J lost 8 bases, with 20 bases between them. In DNA form, the CDR3 reads TGTGCCAGCAGCCGATCAATCCCTTCTAATGAGCCCCAGCATTTT. This gives the protein CASSRSIPSNEPQHF.

This sequence joins TRBV7-9 and TRBJ2-7; D tentatively fits TRBD1 or TRBD2 (5 bases each). V was clipped by 5 bases and J by 3 bases, with 14 bases between them. CDR3 length: 14 amino acids. Germline V gene sequence: CDR1 SEHNR, CDR2 FQNEAQ (reference sequence). The CDR3 DNA is TGTGCCAGCAGCCCTCCGGGGCTAGGCTACGAGCAGTACTTC. It encodes CASSPPGLGYEQYF.

The chain carries TRBV19 and TRBJ2-2; 7 bases are a match to TRBD1. Unmatched junction bases numbered 3, after V lost 5 bases and J lost 3 bases. This CDR3 has 14 residues. Per germline, CDR1 LNHDA and CDR2 SQIVND (reference sequence). CDR3 loop: CASSQGQYTGELFF. CDR3 nucleotide sequence: TGTGCCAGTAGTCAGGGACAGTACACCGGGGAGCTGTTTTTT.

As regards this clonotype: The conserved phenylalanine or tryptophan normally closing the CDR3 is absent here, so this likely arose from a read error. The CDR3 region is CSLELGPGELFS. CDR3 coding DNA: TGCAGTCTAGAGTTAGGGCCCGGGGAGCTGTTTTCT. This rearrangement joins TRBV20-1 to TRBJ2-2; D remains unclear. V was trimmed by 8 bases and J by 6 bases, leaving 13 bases between them. CDR1 and CDR2 from the germline V gene are DFQATT and SNEGSKA (reference sequence). The CDR3 is 12 amino acids.

As to this clonotype: The CDR3 carries no conserved terminal phenylalanine or tryptophan, so it likely arises from a read error. V usage is TRBV20-1 and J usage is TRBJ2-7; D could derive from TRBD1 or TRBD2 (5 bases each). Germline V gene lookup returns CDR1 DFQATT and CDR2 SNEGSKA (reference sequence). The CDR3 length is 14 residues. The CDR3 reads CSVIRDGLNYEQYL. Written as DNA, the CDR3 is TGTAGTGTTATCCGGGACGGCCTAAACTACGAGCAGTACCTC.

The rearrangement uses TRBV10-3 and TRBJ1-6; possible D gene TRBD1, 5 bases. V lost 2 bases and J lost 7, with 18 bases in between. CDR1 ENHRY and CDR2 SYGVKD come from the germline V gene. The CDR3 has 17 amino acids. The CDR3 here is CAISEISGGYENSPLHF. CDR3 DNA sequence: TGTGCCATCAGTGAGATCTCTGGGGGGTATGAAAATTCACCCCTCCACTTT.

The sample holds many counts of this clonotype. The chain carries TRBV14 and TRBJ2-6; a weak D match, TRBD2 (5 bases). The CDR3 sequence is 16 residues long. Germline assignment: CDR1 SGHDN and CDR2 FVKESK. Trimming left V 6 bases short and J 0 bases short, with 12 bases between. The CDR3, as DNA: TGTGCCAGCAGTCAACGGGATAGCTCTGGGGCCAACGTCCTGACTTTC. This gives the protein CASSQRDSSGANVLTF.

A remark on this clonotype: At one of its ends the junction is not consistent with the germline gene, which may arise from a read error. This chain links TRBV5-6 with TRBJ2-6, with D tentatively TRBD1 (6 bases). CDR3 length equals 12 residues. Germline CDR1 and CDR2: SGHDT and YYEEEE. The CDR3: CASSLVQGPEAF. The CDR3 coding sequence is TGTGCCAGCAGCTTGGTTCAGGGGCCTGAAGCTTTC.

The chain combines TRBV10-3 with TRBJ1-1; D call uncertain. The CDR3 has 14 amino acids. The germline gives CDR1 ENHRY, CDR2 SYGVKD. The V end lost 4 bases, the J end lost 0 bases, and 9 bases lay between the germline ends. Here the CDR3 DNA reads TGTGCCATCAGTGCGCAGTATATGAACACTGAAGCTTTCTTT. Translating it yields CAISAQYMNTEAFF.

J is TRBJ2-7 and V is TRBV10-3; 8 bases line up with TRBD1. Germline trimming cut 0 bases from V and 5 bases from J; bases unmatched to any gene: 12. The germline CDR1 and CDR2 sequences are ENHRY and SYGVKD. This CDR3 is built from 17 residues. In DNA form, the CDR3 reads TGTGCCATCAGTGAGTCCCCCGGACAGGGCAAGCGGAACGAGCAGTACTTC. Its protein is CAISESPGQGKRNEQYF.

This clonotype was counted once. V usage is TRBV9 and J usage is TRBJ2-7, with a possible D match to TRBD2 (6 bases). Germline V gives CDR1 SGDLS, CDR2 YYNGEE. Trimming removed 0 bases from V and 6 bases from J, with 16 bases in between. CDR3 length equals 15 residues. CDR3 protein: CASSVAPRGGVEQYF. The DNA for the CDR3 is TGTGCCAGCAGCGTAGCCCCCCGGGGAGGTGTCGAGCAGTACTTC.

This clonotype was counted ten times or more. V usage is TRBV7-2 and J usage is TRBJ1-1; D is perhaps TRBD1 (6 bases). The CDR3 covers 14 residues. Germline lookup yields CDR1 SGHTA and CDR2 FQGNSA. Trimming pared 2 bases from V and 5 bases from J, leaving 12 bases between. CDR3 region: CASSLFQGRTEAFF. The DNA for the CDR3 is TGTGCCAGCAGCTTATTCCAGGGGCGGACTGAAGCTTTCTTT.

Ten or more counts support this clonotype. The rearrangement uses TRBV12-3 or TRBV12-4 and TRBJ1-6, with 9 bases fitting TRBD1. CDR3 length equals 14 residues. V was clipped by 5 bases and J by 9 bases; unmatched bases: 5. DNA for the CDR3: TGTGCCAGCAGTCCGCGGGACAGGGCTTCACCCCTCCACTTT. Amino acids: CASSPRDRASPLHF.

On this clonotype: This CDR3 is missing its conserved last phenylalanine or tryptophan, likely due to a read error. The J gene is TRBJ2-5, the V gene TRBV20-1; D could derive from TRBD1 or TRBD2 (6 bases each). CDR1 and CDR2 (germline): DFQATT, SNEGSKA (reference sequence). Trimming stripped 0 bases from V and 4 bases from J, with 9 bases between. The CDR3 totals 13 residues. In nucleotides, the CDR3 is TGCAGTGCTAGAGAGGGGGGCAGAGAGACCCAGTACCTC. Translation: CSAREGGRETQYL.

At least ten counts were recorded for this clonotype. Germline and junction disagree at one end, which may indicate a read error. This chain connects TRBV7-9 to TRBJ2-5; 10 bases line up with TRBD2. CDR1 is SEHNR and CDR2 is FQNEAQ in the germline V gene (reference sequence). The CDR3 covers 13 residues. The CDR3 nucleotides read TGTGCCAGCAGCACACATGTAGTAACTAGCGGGAACTTC. This encodes CASSTHVVTSGNF.

This clonotype was seen only once. This chain uses TRBV11-2 with TRBJ1-2, with 7 bases that match TRBD1. The junction had 8 bases not matched to a gene; V was cut back by 0 bases and J by 7 bases. The CDR3 is 15 amino acids. CDR1 and CDR2 (germline): SGHAT, FQNNGV. The chain's CDR3 is CASSLDYRGSGGYTF. The CDR3 nucleotides are TGTGCCAGCAGCTTAGACTACAGGGGATCGGGTGGCTACACCTTC.

The chain recombines TRBV2 with TRBJ1-1; D might be TRBD1 (5 bases). The V end was cut by 6 bases, the J end by 3 bases, with 11 bases between. CDR3 size: 13 residues. The germline V gene has CDR1 SNHLY and CDR2 FYNNEI. The DNA of the CDR3 is TGTGCCAGCAGCTCGGGACCCGACACTGAAGCTTTCTTT. This codes for CASSSGPDTEAFF.

V usage is TRBV10-3 and J usage is TRBJ1-6, with a tentative D call TRBD1 (6 bases). V was pared by 4 bases and J by 7 bases, with 14 bases between. Germline CDR1 reads ENHRY; CDR2 reads SYGVKD. CDR3 size: 15 residues. Here the CDR3 DNA reads TGTGCCATCAGTGCGCAGGGGAGACCAAATTCACCCCTCCACTTT. Amino acids: CAISAQGRPNSPLHF.

In its sample, this clonotype was seen once. Mismatch with germline at one junction end may stem from a read error. The chain links TRBV7-2 to TRBJ1-1, with D uncertain. This CDR3 is built from 15 residues. In germline, CDR1 is SGHTA, CDR2 FQGNSA. The CDR3 DNA follows: TGTGCCAGCAGCTTTCCAGGTCTACGGAACGCTGAAGCTTTCTTT. Residues: CASSFPGLRNAEAFF.

This clonotype came up many times. The chain has TRBV9 and TRBJ1-5; D not resolved. The germline V gene encodes CDR1 SGDLS and CDR2 YYNGEE. V dropped 0 bases and J dropped 2 bases, with 3 bases sitting between them. The CDR3 has 13 amino acids. CDR3 bases: TGTGCCAGCAGCGTAGCCGGCAATCAGCCCCAGCATTTT. This codes for CASSVAGNQPQHF.

The V call is TRBV7-8, the J call TRBJ1-5, with 9 bases that match TRBD1. In germline, CDR1 is SGHVS, CDR2 FQNEAQ. The length of the CDR3 is 14 residues. J gave up 6 bases and V 1 base, and 1 base lay outside the gene matches. The CDR3 region has the DNA TGTGCCAGCAGCTTAGTGGACAGGGGTCAGCCCCAGCATTTT. Its translation is CASSLVDRGQPQHF. Together with reference TRBV7-8 and TRBJ1-5, the CDR3 gives the full variable domain: GAGVSQSPRYKVAKRGQDVALRCDPISGHVSLFWYQQALGQGPEFLTYFQNEAQLDKSGLPSDRFFAERPEGSVSTLKIQRTQQEDSAVYLCASSLVDRGQPQHFGDGTRLSIL.

The rearrangement joins TRBV20-1 to TRBJ1-2; D is perhaps TRBD1 (5 bases). Germline CDR1 DFQATT, CDR2 SNEGSKA (reference sequence). The CDR3 spans 12 residues. Trimming stripped 3 bases from V and 8 bases from J, with 13 bases between. The CDR3 DNA follows: TGCAGTGCTAGTAAGTTCCAGGGCGGCTACACCTTC. Protein sequence: CSASKFQGGYTF.

Comments on this clonotype: An end of the junction does not agree with germline; a read error may underlie this. The V call is TRBV29-1, the J call TRBJ1-2, with a possible D match to TRBD1 (6 bases). There are 12 residues in the CDR3. From germline, CDR1 is SQVTM and CDR2 ANQGSEA. DNA of the CDR3: TGCGGCGTCGGGAGGGGGGACTATGGCTACACCTTC. Its translation: CGVGRGDYGYTF.

Ten or more counts support this clonotype. This sequence joins TRBV7-9 and TRBJ2-5, with a possible D match to TRBD1 (6 bases). This CDR3 is 15 amino acids long. Looked up from germline, CDR1 is SEHNR and CDR2 is FQNEAQ (reference sequence). V was shortened by 3 bases and J by 1 base, with 12 bases between the two germline ends. Written as DNA, the CDR3 is TGTGCCAGCAGCTTGGGGGCCTACAGCCAAGAGACCCAGTACTTC. This encodes CASSLGAYSQETQYF.

This chain connects TRBV10-3 to TRBJ1-4, with D possibly matching TRBD1 (6 bases). This CDR3 contains 13 residues. Trimming removed 10 bases at V and 6 bases at J, with 15 bases between. CDR1 ENHRY and CDR2 SYGVKD come from the germline V gene. The CDR3 region has the DNA TGTGCCAGCAAGGGGGGCATGGATGAAAAACTGTTTTTT. Translated, it gives CASKGGMDEKLFF.